Following are 5 T cell receptor beta chains from one sample sequenced in a study of identical twins. TCRdb called the 5' RACE reads again in MiXCR, with one record for every CDR3 protein. The repertoire consists of around 140,000 distinct CDR3 sequences, with 3% to 4.5% occurring once and the leading ten covering 8.1%. Sequencing was performed on memory T cells sorted from blood. The receptors shown here come from a man aged 18 to 29 in good health.

This clonotype was counted ten times or more. The chain combines TRBV4-1 with TRBJ2-1, with TRBD2 matching over 10 bases. The CDR3 consists of 18 residues. V lost 4 bases to trimming and J lost 0 bases; unmatched junction nucleotides: 9. CDR1 is MGHRA, CDR2 YSYEKL, per germline. This chain's CDR3 is CASSPLAGALNSYNEQFF. For the CDR3, the DNA is TGCGCCAGCAGCCCCCTAGCGGGGGCCCTCAACTCCTACAATGAGCAGTTCTTC.

This clonotype was observed many times. The rearrangement joins TRBV7-9 to TRBJ2-7; D remains unclear. Germline V gene sequence: CDR1 SEHNR, CDR2 FQNEAQ (reference sequence). This CDR3 region has 13 residues. V lost 5 bases and J 7 bases, leaving 15 bases between the germline ends. The CDR3 here is CASSPSGGLEQYV. DNA for the CDR3: TGTGCCAGCAGCCCCTCGGGTGGCTTGGAGCAGTACGTC.

This clonotype was found many times. The chain couples TRBV4-1 to TRBJ2-2; tentatively, D is TRBD1 or TRBD2 (6 bases each). Trimming took 4 bases from V and 5 from J, leaving 14 bases between them. This CDR3 is built from 15 residues. The germline gives CDR1 MGHRA, CDR2 YSYEKL. In DNA, the CDR3 is TGCGCCAGCAGCCGAGGAGGGGGAAGGACCGGGGAGCTGTTTTTT. Residues: CASSRGGGRTGELFF.

The table lists this clonotype with many counts. The J gene is TRBJ2-2, the V gene TRBV2; the match to TRBD2 covers 9 bases. The CDR3 covers 17 residues. Germline V gene data show CDR1 as SNHLY and CDR2 as FYNNEI. Trimming cost V 3 bases and J 2 bases; bases outside gene matches: 7. This CDR3 reads CASSEPFSGGNTGELFF. CDR3 DNA: TGTGCCAGCAGTGAGCCATTTAGCGGGGGAAACACCGGGGAGCTGTTTTTT.

As regards this clonotype: The junction departs from germline at one end; a sequencing error may be responsible. The rearrangement links TRBV20-1 to TRBJ2-3, with 9 positions matching TRBD2. CDR1 and CDR2 from the germline V gene are DFQATT and SNEGSKA (reference sequence). CDR3 length: 13 residues. CDR3 nucleotides: TGCAGTGCTAGGGGACTAGCCACAGATACGCTGTATTTT. It yields the protein CSARGLATDTLYF.